This is a list of T cell receptor beta chains from one sample in a study of shared clonotypes between healthy human individuals. Sequencing used immunoSEQ multiplex PCR; TCRdb keeps in-frame clones, though not all of them. The sample gives a few million clones, approximately 94% of which show up once; about 0.13% is in the top ten. Source material: naive CD4+ T cells sorted from blood. The receptors shown here come from a man between 18 and 29 years old in good health. CDR3s include the opening cysteine and the closing phenylalanine or tryptophan. The order of the fields is J gene, clone size, D gene, V gene, CDR3 length, CDR3 DNA, CDR3 protein. A D gene is named only where the DNA matches it firmly. A clone size is listed for some rows: how often the clone was seen (once, few, many), or a class if it is expanded.

>TRBJ2-1|-|-|TRBV19|16
TGTGCCACCTCCAGGACGGGACGGTGGGGACCCAATGAGCAGTTCTTC
CATSRTGRWGPNEQFF
>TRBJ1-2|-|-|TRBV5-5|14
TGTGCCAGCAGCCCGGTCGGGGGGTTGAATGGCTACACCTTC
CASSPVGGLNGYTF
>TRBJ2-2|-|TRBD2|TRBV19|22
TGTGCCAGCCGCCCGAGGGCCACCGGGACTAGCGGGAGAGGGGCGAACACCGGGGAGCTGTTTTTT
CASRPRATGTSGRGANTGELFF
>TRBJ1-4|-|-|TRBV6-4|15
TGTGCCAGCACCCCTCCGGACAGCACTAATGAAAAACTGTTTTTT
CASTPPDSTNEKLFF
>TRBJ2-7|-|TRBD2|TRBV6-1|15
TGTGCCAGCAGTGCCCAAGCGGGGGCGGAGTACGAGCAGTACTTC
CASSAQAGAEYEQYF
>TRBJ2-5|-|-|TRBV5-4|14
TGTGCCAGCAGCCAAACTAGCTCCGGGGAGACCCAGTACTTC
CASSQTSSGETQYF
>TRBJ1-1|-|-|TRBV2|15
TGTGCCAGCAGTGAGAGGGACCCCCGAGTGAGTGAAGCTTTCTTT
CASSERDPRVSEAFF
>TRBJ2-3|once|TRBD2|TRBV27|15
TGTGCCAGCAGTTTACTAGCGGGATACACAGATACGCAGTATTTT
CASSLLAGYTDTQYF
>TRBJ2-3|-|TRBD2|TRBV4-1|17
TGCGCCAGCAGCCGATTAGGTAGCGGGGGGAGCACAGATACGCAGTATTTT
CASSRLGSGGSTDTQYF
>TRBJ1-5|-|-|TRBV6-4|18
TGTGCCAGCAGTGACTGGGGCGGCGGGGAGGGGCTCCATCAGCCCCAGCATTTT
CASSDWGGGEGLHQPQHF
>TRBJ2-7|once|-|TRBV27|15
TGTGCCAGCAGTATGGTCTGGACGGCGTCCTACGAGCAGTACTTC
CASSMVWTASYEQYF
>TRBJ2-4|-|-|TRBV18|15
TGTGCCAGCTCACCACAGGGCTTAGCCAAAAACATTCAGTACTTC
CASSPQGLAKNIQYF
>TRBJ2-7|-|-|TRBV13|13
TGTGCCAGCAGCCCCGGAGCACGGGGCGAGCAGTACTTC
CASSPGARGEQYF
>TRBJ2-5|-|-|TRBV30|12
TGTGCCTGGGCAGCCTACCAAGAGACCCAGTACTTC
CAWAAYQETQYF
>TRBJ1-2|-|-|TRBV6-5|16
TGTGCCAGCAGTTACCTCGTGGGGGGAGATCTCTATGGCTACACCTTC
CASSYLVGGDLYGYTF
>TRBJ1-1|-|-|TRBV7-9|12
TGTGCCAGCGGGAACCGTAACACTGAAGCTTTCTTT
CASGNRNTEAFF
>TRBJ1-4|-|-|TRBV9|17
TGTGCCAGCAGCTTTTCCGCCGCCCCGGGGTTTAATGAAAAACTGTTTTTT
CASSFSAAPGFNEKLFF
>TRBJ2-3|-|-|TRBV10-1|14
TGCGCCAGCAGTGATGGAGGGAGTAAGGATACGCAGTATTTT
CASSDGGSKDTQYF
>TRBJ1-1|-|-|TRBV27|13
TGTGCCAGCAGTTTACTGGTGAACACTGAAGCTTTCTTT
CASSLLVNTEAFF
>TRBJ2-1|-|-|TRBV7-2|10
TGTGCCAGCAGCTCGGGGGAGCAGTTCTTC
CASSSGEQFF
>TRBJ2-7|-|-|TRBV4-1|14
TGCGCCAGCAGCCAAGGTCTGGGTTCCTACGAGCAGTACTTC
CASSQGLGSYEQYF
>TRBJ2-7|-|TRBD2|TRBV6-6|15
TGTGCCAGCAGCAAGGGACTAGCGGTTTCCTACGAGCAGTACTTC
CASSKGLAVSYEQYF
>TRBJ2-3|-|TRBD2|TRBV25-1|15
TGTGCCAGCAGTCGGGCTAGCGGGGGGTCGGATACGCAGTATTTT
CASSRASGGSDTQYF
>TRBJ1-1|-|-|TRBV18|14
TGTGCCAGCTCACCACAGGGGCCGAACACTGAAGCTTTCTTT
CASSPQGPNTEAFF
>TRBJ2-3|-|-|TRBV7-2|13
TGTGCCTCCGGGGCGTGGAAGGCAGATACGCAGTATTTT
CASGAWKADTQYF
>TRBJ1-1|-|-|TRBV4-1|14
TGCGCCAGCAGCCAAGTTTTGACTTCAACTGAAGCTTTCTTT
CASSQVLTSTEAFF
>TRBJ1-3|-|TRBD1|TRBV6-5|15
TGTGCCAGCAGTCAGGGGGCGAATCTTGGAAACACCATATATTTT
CASSQGANLGNTIYF
>TRBJ2-2|-|TRBD2|TRBV10-2|14
TGCGCCAGCAGATCGGGGGGGCCCGCCCGGGAGCTGTTTTTT
CASRSGGPARELFF
>TRBJ2-3|-|-|TRBV18|13
TGTGCCAGCTCAGGGGGCGGATCAGATACGCAGTATTTT
CASSGGGSDTQYF
>TRBJ2-2|-|-|TRBV19|15
TGTGCCAGTAGTTTGGACAGCTTATACACCGGGGAGCTGTTTTTT
CASSLDSLYTGELFF
>TRBJ2-3|-|-|TRBV5-1|13
TGCGCCAGCAGCTTGCGGGGGTCAGATACGCAGTATTTT
CASSLRGSDTQYF
>TRBJ2-1|-|-|TRBV6-5|15
TGTGCCAGCAGTTACGCCGGGAGCTCCTACAATGAGCAGTTCTTC
CASSYAGSSYNEQFF
>TRBJ2-5|-|-|TRBV14|12
TGTGCCAGCAGCCAAGATTCTGGGGAGCAGTACTTC
CASSQDSGEQYF
>TRBJ2-2|-|-|TRBV13|17
TGTGCCAGCAGCTTGGTCGGGAGCGACGCGAACACCGGGGAGCTGTTTTTT
CASSLVGSDANTGELFF
>TRBJ2-1|once|-|TRBV7-9|17
TGTGCCAGCAGCTCCCAGGGGGGACCCGGGTCCTACAATGAGCAGTTCTTC
CASSSQGGPGSYNEQFF
>TRBJ1-3|-|TRBD1|TRBV9|18
TGTGCCAGCAGCGTAGGAGTGGGGGGACAGGGCTCTGGAAACACCATATATTTT
CASSVGVGGQGSGNTIYF
>TRBJ2-3|-|TRBD2|TRBV5-4|14
TGTGCCAGCAGCCATGGACTAGTTCCAAATACGCAGTATTTT
CASSHGLVPNTQYF
>TRBJ1-5|-|-|TRBV2|14
TGTGCCAGCAGTGTCGGGCAGGCGAATCAGCCCCAGCATTTT
CASSVGQANQPQHF
>TRBJ2-7|-|TRBD2|TRBV4-1|16
TGCGCCAGCAGCCGGACCGAAGCGGGAGGGGTCTACGAGCAGTACTTC
CASSRTEAGGVYEQYF
>TRBJ2-7|-|TRBD2|TRBV4-3|15
TGCGCCAGCAGCCAAGAAACTAGCGGGTTATACGAGCAGTACTTC
CASSQETSGLYEQYF
>TRBJ2-2|-|-|TRBV6-5|15
TGTGCCAGCAGATTCGGACAGCTCAACACCGGGGAGCTGTTTTTT
CASRFGQLNTGELFF
>TRBJ2-7|-|TRBD1|TRBV6-5|14
TGTGCCAGCAGTTACGGACAGGGGACCTACGAGCAGTACTTC
CASSYGQGTYEQYF
>TRBJ2-3|-|TRBD2|TRBV7-9|16
TGTGCCAGCAGCCCGCCGGGCGGGAGGGCAACAGATACGCAGTATTTT
CASSPPGGRATDTQYF